Each of the 30 T cell receptor beta chains below was sequenced from the same sample in a study of blood T cell repertoires in COVID-19. This table comes from immunoSEQ multiplex PCR, and its TCRdb copy is limited to in-frame clones, with some not included. The table records a few hundred thousand clones, roughly 84% of them present only once. Sequenced input: PBMCs or T cells enriched from blood (not recorded which). These receptors came from a woman aged 30 to 39 who had recovered from COVID-19.

The rearrangement joins TRBV7-9 to TRBJ1-1; TRBD1 is a possible D gene (5 bases). The length of the CDR3 is 15 residues. Trimming pared 4 bases from V and 1 base from J, leaving 13 bases between. Germline loops: CDR1 SEHNR, CDR2 FQNEAQ (reference sequence). DNA of the CDR3: TGTGCCAGCAGCTCCTGGGCCAGGGAGAACACTGAAGCTTTCTTT. It is translated as CASSSWARENTEAFF.

In this sample, this clone turned up a few times. V and J are TRBV3-1 (or the pseudogene TRBV3-2) and TRBJ2-1; 11 bases fit TRBD2. The V and J ends lost 1 base and 7 bases, in that order; junction bases with no gene match: 9. The CDR3 covers 17 residues. Per the germline V gene, CDR1 is LGHDT and CDR2 is YNNKEL (reference sequence). The chain's CDR3 is CASSQGAPGLAENEQFF. The CDR3 DNA reads as TGTGCCAGCAGCCAAGGGGCCCCGGGACTAGCGGAAAATGAGCAGTTCTTC.

This clone was seen only once. The V and J genes are TRBV5-4 and TRBJ2-7, with TRBD2 matching 13 bases. The germline V gene encodes CDR1 SGHNT and CDR2 YYREEE (reference sequence). The CDR3 totals 15 residues. The V segment lost 3 bases and the J segment 4 bases; nucleotides outside the gene matches: 4. The CDR3: CASSSGLAGLYEQYF. DNA for the CDR3: TGTGCCAGCAGCTCGGGACTAGCGGGGCTATACGAGCAGTACTTC.

V gene TRBV9 combines with J gene TRBJ2-7, with D possibly TRBD1 on 6 matching bases. The V gene's germline CDR1 is SGDLS and CDR2 YYNGEE. This CDR3 spans 13 amino acids. V lost 4 bases and J lost 1, with 9 bases in between. This chain's CDR3 is CASSPGASYEQYF. Written as DNA, the CDR3 is TGTGCCAGCAGCCCAGGGGCGTCCTACGAGCAGTACTTC.

As regards this clone: This same CDR3 is encoded by further DNA sequences in the sample. V gene TRBV5-5 combines with J gene TRBJ2-3, with TRBD2 matching 14 bases. Germline CDR1 reads SGHKS; CDR2 reads YYEKEE (reference sequence). This CDR3 comprises 16 residues. After removal of 4 bases from V and 3 bases from J, the junction contained 4 bases not matched to a gene. CDR3 region: CASSLGTSGGTDTQYF. CDR3 sequence (DNA): TGTGCCAGCAGCCTTGGGACTAGCGGGGGAACAGATACGCAGTATTTT.

This clone was counted once. CDR3 in DNA: TGTGCCAGCAGCTTAGGATTAAGGGGTGACTCTGGAAACACCATATATTTT. The encoded protein is CASSLGLRGDSGNTIYF. V gene TRBV7-9 combines with J gene TRBJ1-3, with D possibly TRBD1 on 5 matching bases. The CDR3 sequence is 17 residues long. V lost 1 base, J lost 0 bases, and 13 bases lay in between. Germline CDR1 reads SEHNR; CDR2 reads FQNEAQ (reference sequence). Variable domain in full (rest from reference TRBV7-9 and TRBJ1-3): DTGVSQNPRHKITKRGQNVTFRCDPISEHNRLYWYRQTLGQGPEFLTYFQNEAQLEKSRLLSDRFSAERPKGSFSTLEIQRTEQGDSAMYLCASSLGLRGDSGNTIYFGEGSWLTVV.

The J gene is TRBJ2-2, the V gene TRBV5-1; 9 positions agree with TRBD1. The V gene end was trimmed by 4 bases and the J gene end by 13 bases; junction bases not matched to a gene: 8. CDR1 is SGHRS and CDR2 is YFSETQ in the germline V gene. The CDR3 sequence is 13 residues long. CDR3 coding DNA: TGCGCCAGCAGCCCTCCACAGGGACAGGGGCTGTTTTTT. Amino acid sequence: CASSPPQGQGLFF.

This clone appeared once. The chain joins TRBV6-1 to TRBJ2-5, with 7 bases lining up with TRBD2. V shed 1 base, J shed 3 bases, and the junction held 8 bases outside the gene matches. This CDR3 has 16 residues. Germline CDR1 is MNHNS and CDR2 is SASEGT. The CDR3 here is CASSEGRSGGEETQYF. The CDR3 DNA follows: TGTGCCAGCAGTGAAGGGAGGTCGGGGGGAGAAGAGACCCAGTACTTC.

The V call is TRBV11-2, the J call TRBJ1-1, with D possibly TRBD1 on 5 matching bases. The CDR3 sequence is 15 residues long. CDR1 and CDR2 (germline): SGHAT, FQNNGV. Trimming took off 0 bases at V and 0 bases at J, with 8 bases between the two ends. This chain's CDR3 is CASSLDGTLNTEAFF. CDR3 DNA: TGTGCCAGCAGCTTAGATGGGACTCTGAACACTGAAGCTTTCTTT. Combining the CDR3 with reference TRBV11-2 and TRBJ1-1 gives the whole variable domain EAGVAQSPRYKIIEKRQSVAFWCNPISGHATLYWYQQILGQGPKLLIQFQNNGVVDDSQLPKDRFSAERLKGVDSTLKIQPAKLEDSAVYLCASSLDGTLNTEAFFGQGTRLTVV.

The rearrangement links TRBV7-9 to TRBJ1-2; D is perhaps TRBD1 (6 bases). The CDR3 sequence is 14 residues long. The germline gives CDR1 SEHNR, CDR2 FQNEAQ (reference sequence). Trimming removed 6 bases at V and 0 bases at J, with 11 bases between. The CDR3 spells CASRFGGPNYGYTF. DNA of the CDR3: TGTGCCAGCAGGTTCGGGGGGCCTAACTATGGCTACACCTTC.

This sequence joins TRBV6-5 and TRBJ1-1; TRBD1 matches at 8 bases. The CDR3 is made up of 15 amino acids. The V segment lost 2 bases and the J segment 3 bases; nucleotides outside the gene matches: 5. Per germline, CDR1 MNHEY and CDR2 SVGAGI. The CDR3 bases are TGTGCCAGCAGTTACGGGACAGGATGGGACACTGAAGCTTTCTTT. Encoded protein: CASSYGTGWDTEAFF.

This rearrangement joins TRBV3-1 (or the pseudogene TRBV3-2) to TRBJ2-1; 8 nucleotides align to TRBD2. V lost 2 bases, J lost 6 bases, and 3 bases stayed unmatched. This CDR3 has 14 residues. CDR1 is LGHDT, CDR2 YNNKEL, per germline (reference sequence). The CDR3 region is CASSQNGRGNEQFF. The CDR3, as DNA: TGTGCCAGCAGCCAAAACGGGAGGGGCAATGAGCAGTTCTTC.

This chain links TRBV14 with TRBJ2-7; TRBD2 matches 10 bases. CDR1 SGHDN and CDR2 FVKESK come from the germline V gene. The CDR3 totals 18 residues. The V segment lost 0 bases and the J segment 0 bases; nucleotides outside the gene matches: 8. In DNA form, the CDR3 reads TGTGCCAGCAGCCAAGATCGAGTAGCGGGGGGCTACTCCTACGAGCAGTACTTC. It codes for CASSQDRVAGGYSYEQYF.

The J gene is TRBJ1-2, the V gene TRBV2; D gene unclear. Germline loops: CDR1 SNHLY, CDR2 FYNNEI. Trimming took 4 bases from V and 8 from J, leaving 14 bases between them. The CDR3 has 13 amino acids. In DNA form, the CDR3 reads TGTGCCAGCAGTGTTTTCGGGGTCGAGGGCTACACCTTC. Residues: CASSVFGVEGYTF.

The V call is TRBV5-4, the J call TRBJ2-1; 7 bases align to TRBD2. V was pared by 7 bases and J by 2 bases, with 9 bases of the junction left unmatched. CDR1 and CDR2 (germline): SGHNT, YYREEE (reference sequence). This CDR3 has 15 residues. The CDR3 DNA reads TGTGCCAGCGCTGAGCCGGGAGGAACCTACAATGAGCAGTTCTTC. It translates to CASAEPGGTYNEQFF.

Here the CDR3 DNA reads TGTGCCAGCAGCCCAGCAACTAGCAAACATTACGAGCAGTACTTC. The encoded protein is CASSPATSKHYEQYF. The rearrangement links TRBV7-9 to TRBJ2-7; D is possibly TRBD2 (6 bases). V dropped 5 bases and J dropped 4 bases, with 18 bases sitting between them. Germline loops: CDR1 SEHNR, CDR2 FQNEAQ (reference sequence). CDR3 size: 15 residues.

J is TRBJ2-7 and V is TRBV27; 9 bases agree with TRBD1. CDR3 size: 13 residues. V lost 8 bases to trimming and J lost 3 bases; unmatched junction nucleotides: 5. Germline V gene sequence: CDR1 MNHEY, CDR2 SMNVEV (reference sequence). The CDR3 protein is CASRDRDFYEQYF. The CDR3 DNA sequence: TGTGCCAGCCGGGACAGGGATTTCTACGAGCAGTACTTC.

The V call is TRBV28, the J call TRBJ1-5; no firm D call. Deletions cut 4 bases from V and 1 base from J, with 5 bases between. Germline CDR1 reads MDHEN; CDR2 reads SYDVKM. This CDR3 region has 13 residues. Here the CDR3 DNA reads TGTGCCAGCAGTTCCCGGAGCAATCAGCCCCAGCATTTT. Translated, it gives CASSSRSNQPQHF.

This clone was counted a few times. The rearrangement joins TRBV15 to TRBJ2-1, with TRBD1 as a possible D gene (6 bases). Germline CDR1 and CDR2: LNHNV and YYDKDF (reference sequence). Trimming took 1 base from V and 4 from J, leaving 8 bases between them. This CDR3 is built from 14 residues. In DNA form, the CDR3 reads TGTGCCACCAGCAGAGCAGGACAGTACAATGAGCAGTTCTTC. It codes for CATSRAGQYNEQFF.

This clone was seen once. J is TRBJ2-7 and V is TRBV10-2; D not resolved. Germline CDR1 reads WSHSY; CDR2 reads SAAADI. With 4 bases removed from V and 4 bases from J, the gap between germline ends came to 11 bases. CDR3 length equals 13 residues. CDR3 residues: CASSGGHSYEQYF. The CDR3 DNA sequence: TGCGCCAGCAGTGGTGGGCACAGTTACGAGCAGTACTTC.

The CDR3 DNA follows: TGTGCCAGCAGCAAAAGGGTGGGGCAGGCAAACACTGAAGCTTTCTTT. It codes for CASSKRVGQANTEAFF. This rearrangement joins TRBV21-1 to TRBJ1-1; the table's D gene call, TRBD1, was not cross checked with the DNA. TRBV21-1 constitutes a pseudogene. The CDR3 runs 16 residues.

V gene TRBV28 combines with J gene TRBJ2-3; tentative D call: TRBD2 (6 bases). The CDR3 has 18 amino acids. V lost 5 bases and J lost 1, with 22 bases in between. Germline V lookup: CDR1 MDHEN, CDR2 SYDVKM. The CDR3 loop is CASSPLAEPPGGTDTQYF. CDR3 DNA: TGTGCCAGCAGTCCACTAGCAGAACCCCCGGGTGGCACAGATACGCAGTATTTT. Complete variable domain (other parts from reference TRBV28 and TRBJ2-3): DVKVTQSSRYLVKRTGEKVFLECVQDMDHENMFWYRQDPGLGLRLIYFSYDVKMKEKGDIPEGYSVSREKKERFSLILESASTNQTSMYLCASSPLAEPPGGTDTQYFGPGTRLTVL.

The gene calls are TRBV30 and TRBJ1-3; D not certain. The CDR3 extends over 14 amino acids. Looked up from germline, CDR1 is GTSNPN and CDR2 is SVGIG (reference sequence). V lost 8 bases to trimming and J lost 8 bases, with 22 bases between them. DNA for the CDR3: TGTGCCCTCGGCGGGAGGACTATGGTGGACACCATATATTTT. Translation gives CALGGRTMVDTIYF.

The rearrangement links TRBV5-1 to TRBJ1-2, with 9 bases identical to TRBD1. The V and J ends lost 3 bases and 6 bases, in that order; junction bases with no gene match: 0. The germline gives CDR1 SGHRS, CDR2 YFSETQ. There are 12 residues in the CDR3. CDR3 protein: CASSWDRDGYTF. CDR3 nucleotide sequence: TGCGCCAGCAGCTGGGACAGGGATGGCTACACCTTC.

The V and J genes are TRBV18 and TRBJ1-1, with D possibly being TRBD1 (5 bases). Germline CDR1 is KGHSH and CDR2 is LQKENI. V was clipped by 0 bases and J by 6 bases, with 14 bases between them. This CDR3 has 15 residues. CDR3 in amino acids: CASSPPLGEGAEAFF. CDR3 DNA: TGTGCCAGCTCACCACCGTTAGGGGAAGGGGCTGAAGCTTTCTTT.

The chain has TRBV5-1 and TRBJ2-1; TRBD1 matches at 9 bases. Germline loops: CDR1 SGHRS, CDR2 YFSETQ. With 3 bases clipped from V and 8 bases from J, the junction kept 3 bases outside the gene matches. The CDR3 loop spans 13 amino acids. Here the CDR3 reads CASSWTGDDEQFF. Here the CDR3 DNA reads TGCGCCAGCAGCTGGACAGGGGACGATGAGCAGTTCTTC.

The chain recombines TRBV6-6 with TRBJ2-5, with TRBD1 as a possible D gene (5 bases). Germline values: CDR1 MNHNY, CDR2 SVGAGI (reference sequence). Trimming removed 7 bases from V and 4 bases from J, with 10 bases in between. The CDR3 runs 12 residues. The CDR3 bases are TGTGCCAGCAACTATGGGGCAGAGACCCAGTACTTC. Translation gives CASNYGAETQYF.

V is TRBV15 and J is TRBJ2-7, with a possible D match to TRBD1 (7 bases). Germline assignment: CDR1 LNHNV and CDR2 YYDKDF (reference sequence). Trimming cost V 5 bases and J 5 bases, with 13 bases left between them. This CDR3 contains 13 residues. CDR3 in DNA: TGTGCCACCAGCGCCTCAGGGGGGAACGAGCAGTACTTC. This translates into CATSASGGNEQYF.

This clone was recorded once. The V call is TRBV29-1, the J call TRBJ1-2; D perhaps matches TRBD1 (5 bases). The V gene lost 3 bases and the J gene lost 9 bases, with 14 bases spanning the gap. The CDR3 covers 12 residues. Germline V lookup: CDR1 SQVTM, CDR2 ANQGSEA. The CDR3 DNA reads as TGCAGCGTTGACAGGGCGGAAGGGAGCTACACCTTC. Residues: CSVDRAEGSYTF.

This clone was seen once. The V call is TRBV7-9, the J call TRBJ2-1; no reliable D call. Trimming cost V 3 bases and J 5 bases, with 11 bases left between them. CDR1 is SEHNR and CDR2 is FQNEAQ in the germline V gene (reference sequence). This CDR3 spans 14 amino acids. CDR3 coding DNA: TGTGCCAGCAGCTTCCCTCTAGTTGACAATGAGCAGTTCTTC. This codes for CASSFPLVDNEQFF.